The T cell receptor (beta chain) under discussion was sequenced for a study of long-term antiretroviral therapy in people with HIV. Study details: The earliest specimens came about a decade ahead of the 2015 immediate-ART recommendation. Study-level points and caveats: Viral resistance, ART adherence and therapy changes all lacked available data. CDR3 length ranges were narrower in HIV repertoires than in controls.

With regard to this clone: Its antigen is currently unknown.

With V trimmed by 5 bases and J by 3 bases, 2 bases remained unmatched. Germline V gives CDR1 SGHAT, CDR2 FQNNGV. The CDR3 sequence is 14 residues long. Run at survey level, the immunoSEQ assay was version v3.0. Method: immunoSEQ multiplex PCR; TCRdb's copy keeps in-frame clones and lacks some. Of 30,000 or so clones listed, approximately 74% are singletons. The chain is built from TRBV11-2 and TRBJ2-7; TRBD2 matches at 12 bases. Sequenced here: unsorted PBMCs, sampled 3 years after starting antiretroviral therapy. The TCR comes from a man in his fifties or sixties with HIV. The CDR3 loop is CASSRTSGDYEQYF. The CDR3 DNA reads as TGTGCCAGCAGCCGGACTAGCGGGGACTACGAGCAGTACTTC. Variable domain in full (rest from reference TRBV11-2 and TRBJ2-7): EAGVAQSPRYKIIEKRQSVAFWCNPISGHATLYWYQQILGQGPKLLIQFQNNGVVDDSQLPKDRFSAERLKGVDSTLKIQPAKLEDSAVYLCASSRTSGDYEQYFGPGTRLTVT.